Listed below are T cell receptor beta chains from one sample, sequenced in a study of T cells after yellow fever vaccination. Via MiXCR, TCRdb re-called the 5' RACE reads, giving one row per CDR3 protein. The table lists around 260,000 distinct CDR3 sequences, around 5.2% of them singletons. Sequencing was performed on CD4+ T cells sorted from PBMCs, taken on the day of the yellow fever booster vaccination. Receptors were obtained from a man younger than 35 who received the YFV17D yellow fever vaccine. Each CDR3 is given with its conserved first and last residue. A D gene is named only where the DNA matches it firmly. Only part of the rows carry a size: once, few, many, or a class if the clone is expanded.

V	J	D	size	CDR3	DNA
TRBV12-3/TRBV12-4	TRBJ2-7	-	few	CASSKVGDSYEQYF	TGTGCCAGCAGCAAAGTGGGAGACTCCTACGAGCAGTACTTC
TRBV5-5	TRBJ2-5	-	few	CASSLAVTSAAYQETQYF	TGTGCCAGCAGCTTGGCCGTCACGTCCGCGGCTTACCAAGAGACCCAGTACTTC
TRBV6-5	TRBJ2-7	-	few	CASSRTGQAYEQYF	TGTGCCAGCAGTCGGACTGGTCAAGCCTACGAGCAGTACTTC
TRBV6-4	TRBJ2-2	-	few	CASSDSRMSGELFF	TGTGCCAGCAGTGACTCGAGAATGTCCGGGGAGCTGTTTTTT
TRBV6-2/TRBV6-3	TRBJ1-5	-	few	CASSYGNRPQHF	TGTGCCAGCAGTTACGGGAATCGGCCCCAGCATTTT
TRBV5-1	TRBJ1-4	-	few	CASSPTLATNEKLFF	TGCGCCAGCAGCCCTACACTAGCAACTAATGAAAAACTGTTTTTT
TRBV7-7	TRBJ2-5	-	few	CASSPRVQETQYF	TGTGCCAGCAGCCCAAGAGTTCAAGAGACCCAGTACTTC
TRBV11-3	TRBJ2-1	-	-	CASSRLGATGGAYNEQFF	TGTGCCAGCAGCCGTCTCGGGGCTACCGGAGGAGCTTACAATGAGCAGTTCTTC
TRBV10-3	TRBJ2-1	TRBD1	-	CATTGDNEQFF	TGTGCCACCACAGGGGACAATGAGCAGTTCTTC
TRBV12-3/TRBV12-4	TRBJ2-1	TRBD2	few	CASSLMPSGFEQFF	TGTGCCAGCAGTTTAATGCCTAGCGGCTTTGAGCAGTTCTTC
TRBV7-3	TRBJ2-2	-	-	CASSPTHRDPGELFF	TGTGCCAGCAGCCCGACACACAGGGATCCCGGGGAGCTGTTTTTT
TRBV3-1	TRBJ2-1	-	-	CASSQGGEQFF	TGTGCCAGCAGCCAAGGGGGGGAGCAGTTCTTC
TRBV9	TRBJ2-5	TRBD2	-	CASSVRGGAGETQYF	TGTGCCAGCAGCGTACGCGGGGGTGCTGGAGAGACCCAGTACTTC
TRBV6-6	TRBJ2-3	-	-	CASGGASDTQYF	TGTGCCAGCGGAGGGGCGTCAGATACGCAGTATTTT
TRBV7-2	TRBJ2-3	-	many	CASSSGYSTDTQYF	TGTGCCAGCAGCTCAGGATACAGCACAGATACGCAGTATTTT
TRBV5-1	TRBJ1-3	-	many	CASSLEAAGNTIYF	TGCGCCAGCAGCTTGGAGGCAGCTGGAAACACCATATATTTT
TRBV7-9	TRBJ1-1	-	few	CASSPVLYTEAFF	TGTGCCAGCAGCCCCGTCTTGTACACTGAAGCTTTCTTT
TRBV7-2	TRBJ1-6	-	-	CASSASAGTAYNSPLHF	TGTGCCAGCTCAGCTTCAGCCGGGACGGCGTATAATTCACCCCTCCACTTT
TRBV11-2	TRBJ2-3	TRBD2	few	CASSLGVVAGSTDTQYF	TGTGCCAGCAGCTTAGGTGTAGTAGCGGGGAGCACAGATACGCAGTATTTT
TRBV20-1	TRBJ1-2	TRBD1	few	CSASGGQGDYGYTF	TGCAGTGCTAGCGGAGGACAGGGTGACTATGGCTACACCTTC
TRBV6-5	TRBJ1-5	TRBD1	few	CASSRQGNLEPQHF	TGTGCCAGCAGCAGACAGGGTAATTTGGAGCCCCAGCATTTT
TRBV6-6	TRBJ2-7	-	many	CASRRTPSGESFYEQYF	TGTGCCAGCAGACGCACACCCTCAGGGGAGAGTTTCTACGAGCAGTACTTC
TRBV9	TRBJ1-1	-	-	CASSVDGMNTEAFF	TGTGCCAGCAGCGTGGACGGAATGAACACTGAAGCTTTCTTT
TRBV3-1	TRBJ2-3	TRBD1	few	CASSRGQGGNTQYF	TGTGCCAGCAGCCGCGGACAGGGAGGAAATACGCAGTATTTT
TRBV5-1	TRBJ2-1	-	-	CASSLSRGFYNEQFF	TGCGCCAGCAGCTTGTCCCGGGGATTCTACAATGAGCAGTTCTTC
TRBV6-5	TRBJ2-5	-	few	CASTVSGKETQYF	TGTGCCAGCACCGTCTCAGGGAAAGAGACCCAGTACTTC
TRBV4-3	TRBJ2-3	-	many	CASSPRGSSDTQYF	TGCGCCAGCAGCCCGAGGGGGTCGTCAGATACGCAGTATTTT
TRBV5-1	TRBJ2-3	TRBD1	few	CASSQEGQGTDTQYF	TGCGCCAGCAGCCAAGAGGGACAGGGGACAGATACGCAGTATTTT
TRBV7-2	TRBJ2-7	-	-	CASSLTREEEQYF	TGTGCCAGCAGCCTTACCAGGGAGGAAGAGCAGTACTTC
TRBV19	TRBJ2-1	TRBD2	few	CASTRGRAYNEQFF	TGTGCCAGTACCCGGGGGAGGGCGTACAATGAGCAGTTCTTC
TRBV24-1	TRBJ2-1	TRBD2	once	CATERGGQTEQFF	TGTGCCACTGAGCGGGGGGGCCAAACTGAGCAGTTCTTC
TRBV11-1	TRBJ2-1	TRBD2	-	CASSLETAGGHNEQFF	TGTGCCAGCAGCTTAGAGACGGCGGGGGGCCACAATGAGCAGTTCTTC
TRBV5-4	TRBJ2-7	TRBD1	many	CASSLGQGREQYF	TGTGCCAGCAGCTTGGGACAGGGACGGGAGCAGTACTTC
TRBV6-6	TRBJ2-1	TRBD2	few	CASSLGGGDYNEQFF	TGTGCCAGCAGTTTGGGGGGGGGAGATTACAATGAGCAGTTCTTC
TRBV10-3	TRBJ1-5	-	few	CAIRDNSNQPQHF	TGTGCCATTAGAGACAACAGCAATCAGCCCCAGCATTTT
TRBV7-9	TRBJ2-2	-	many	CASSLGGGTGELFF	TGTGCCAGCAGCTTGGGAGGAGGAACCGGGGAGCTGTTTTTT
TRBV2	TRBJ1-2	-	-	CASSDAAAYGYTF	TGTGCCAGCAGTGATGCGGCAGCCTATGGCTACACCTTC
TRBV20-1	TRBJ2-3	-	many	CSADWGGTDTQYF	TGCAGTGCCGATTGGGGGGGCACAGATACGCAGTATTTT
TRBV11-3	TRBJ1-1	-	many	CATFHEAFF	TGTGCCACCTTCCATGAAGCTTTCTTT
TRBV12-3/TRBV12-4	TRBJ1-1	-	many	CASSRGSNTEAFF	TGTGCCAGCAGCCGGGGATCGAACACTGAAGCTTTCTTT
TRBV10-3	TRBJ1-2	-	few	CAISEGTGNYGYTF	TGTGCCATCAGTGAAGGGACCGGTAACTATGGCTACACCTTC
TRBV7-3	TRBJ2-7	-	-	CASSLLPGKNYEQYF	TGTGCCAGCAGCTTACTTCCTGGGAAGAACTACGAGCAGTACTTC
TRBV11-1	TRBJ2-2	-	many	CASSLDYIGELFF	TGTGCCAGCAGCTTAGATTACATCGGGGAGCTGTTTTTT
TRBV7-8	TRBJ2-3	TRBD2	many	CASSISGLHTDTQYF	TGTGCCAGCAGCATTAGCGGGCTCCACACAGATACGCAGTATTTT
TRBV11-3	TRBJ2-5	-	few	CASTCQGGDLYQETQYF	TGTGCCAGCACTTGCCAGGGGGGGGACCTTTACCAAGAGACCCAGTACTTC